This T cell receptor (beta chain) was retrieved from a study of shared clonotypes between healthy human individuals. At the deep level, the assay was run. Generated by immunoSEQ multiplex PCR, the TCRdb table keeps only in-frame clones and is missing some. The sample records over a million clones, roughly 96% being singletons. This clone has only one observation. V dropped 2 bases and J dropped 3 bases, with 11 bases sitting between them. Germline values: CDR1 MNHEY, CDR2 SVGAGI. The CDR3 has 14 amino acids. The chain is built from TRBV6-5 and TRBJ2-7, with a tentative D call TRBD2 (6 bases). The receptor's source is a man aged 25 to 40 in good health. Sample: naive CD4+ T cells sorted from blood. Subset denoted: CD45RA+ positively selected. The CDR3 coding sequence is TGTGCCAGCAGTTACAGGCGGGGTCACTACGAGCAGTACTTC. Amino acids: CASSYRRGHYEQYF.